Following are 3 T cell receptor beta chains from one sample sequenced in a study of regulatory T cells in long-lasting Graves disease. Time point given: newly diagnosed GD, antithyroid drugs for less than 3 months. After RNA was extracted from PBMCs, the TCR library was made from it. For TCR beta, libraries came from iRepertoire HTBI primers and Arm-PCR of CDR3 regions. In TCRdb, the multiplex PCR reads were re-called with MiXCR into one record per CDR3 protein. The table has around 470,000 distinct CDR3 sequences, around 15% seen once; the top ten hold around a sixth. A further study also used this sample, focusing on T cells in Graves' hyperthyroidism and ophthalmopathy.

This specimen was peripheral blood mononuclear cells (PBMCs), taken at new diagnosis, from a patient treated with antithyroid drugs. These TCRs come from a woman aged 50 to 65 with Graves disease.

V usage is TRBV14 and J usage is TRBJ2-1; a weak D match, TRBD2 (6 bases). The J call may be mistaken, given a closer DNA end match to TRBJ2-7. Germline CDR1 and CDR2: SGHDN and FVKESK. The CDR3 is made up of 17 amino acids. CDR3 bases: TGTGCCAGCAGCCAAGTTCCCCGGGAGATGTCCTACAATGAGCAGTACTTC. Translating it yields CASSQVPREMSYNEQYF.

This clonotype was counted only a few times. This rearrangement joins TRBV20-1 to TRBJ2-1, with D perhaps given as TRBD1 or TRBD2 (5 bases each). Germline lookup yields CDR1 DFQATT and CDR2 SNEGSKA (reference sequence). The CDR3 sequence is 15 residues long. V shed 3 bases and J shed 0 bases, with 12 bases lying between them. Written as DNA, the CDR3 is TGCAGTGCTAGTCGGGGCCTTCTCTCCTACAATGAGCAGTTCTTC. Encoded protein: CSASRGLLSYNEQFF.

A word on this clonotype: Being one base from a much bigger clone, this may be a read error. This rearrangement joins TRBV6-2 or TRBV6-3 to TRBJ2-7; possibly TRBD1 for D (5 bases). This CDR3 has 15 amino acids. Germline V gene data show CDR1 as MNHEY and CDR2 as SVGEGT. V dropped 5 bases and J dropped 3 bases, with 17 bases sitting between them. CDR3: CASSAPRQSYYEQYF. CDR3 coding DNA: TGTGCCAGCAGTGCTCCGAGACAGAGTTACTACGAGCAGTACTTC.